A selection of T cell receptor beta chains follows, all from one sample in a study of T cell repertoires in cytomegalovirus infection. Antigens for these TCRs are unknown. TCRdb reprocessed the reads with MiXCR, giving one entry per CDR3 protein. The sample contains around 300,000 distinct CDR3 sequences, approximately 22% of which appear only once. Here the sequenced sample was cultured PBMCs, taken from culture after CMV antigen stimulation. The source is a human donor in good health (CMV status not recorded). Some clones in this sample may be carry-over from other donors' samples. Both conserved end residues are part of each CDR3. The order of the fields is D gene, clone size, J gene, V gene, CDR3 protein, CDR3 DNA. D genes are given only for firm matches. Part of the rows lack a size; the others show once, few, many or a class for expanded clones.

d_gene: TRBD1; abundance: -; j_gene: TRBJ1-6; v_gene: TRBV6-2/TRBV6-3; CDR3aa: CASSYVTGGTYNSPLHF; CDR3nt: TGTGCCAGCAGTTACGTGACAGGGGGAACCTATAATTCACCCCTCCACTTT
d_gene: -; abundance: many; j_gene: TRBJ2-2; v_gene: TRBV7-6; CDR3aa: CASSMILPGQGTGELFF; CDR3nt: TGTGCCAGCAGCATGATACTACCAGGTCAGGGTACCGGGGAGCTGTTTTTT
d_gene: -; abundance: -; j_gene: TRBJ1-1; v_gene: TRBV7-8; CDR3aa: CASSSGQLTEAFF; CDR3nt: TGTGCCAGCAGCTCAGGACAGCTCACTGAAGCTTTCTTT
d_gene: -; abundance: many; j_gene: TRBJ1-1; v_gene: TRBV7-2; CDR3aa: CASSQRSLEGTEAFF; CDR3nt: TGTGCCAGCAGCCAAAGGTCACTAGAGGGGACTGAAGCTTTCTTT
d_gene: -; abundance: many; j_gene: TRBJ2-7; v_gene: TRBV11-2; CDR3aa: CASSLDPTGEQYF; CDR3nt: TGTGCCAGCAGCTTAGACCCTACGGGCGAGCAGTACTTC
d_gene: TRBD2; abundance: -; j_gene: TRBJ2-1; v_gene: TRBV20-1; CDR3aa: CSARDPSASGKFYNEQFF; CDR3nt: TGCAGTGCTAGAGATCCCTCGGCTAGCGGGAAATTCTACAATGAGCAGTTCTTC
d_gene: TRBD2; abundance: many; j_gene: TRBJ2-3; v_gene: TRBV19; CDR3aa: CASTRGRGDTQYF; CDR3nt: TGTGCCAGTACCCGGGGGAGGGGAGATACGCAGTATTTT
d_gene: -; abundance: -; j_gene: TRBJ1-5; v_gene: TRBV7-2; CDR3aa: CASSLAHYSNQPQHF; CDR3nt: TGTGCCAGCAGCTTAGCTCACTATAGCAATCAGCCCCAGCATTTT
d_gene: -; abundance: few; j_gene: TRBJ2-2; v_gene: TRBV30; CDR3aa: CAWSRNTGELFF; CDR3nt: TGTGCCTGGAGTCGTAACACCGGGGAGCTGTTTTTT
d_gene: -; abundance: -; j_gene: TRBJ2-2; v_gene: TRBV19; CDR3aa: CASSTSGTPNTGELFF; CDR3nt: TGTGCCAGTAGTACCTCCGGGACACCGAACACCGGGGAGCTGTTTTTT
d_gene: TRBD1; abundance: -; j_gene: TRBJ1-1; v_gene: TRBV6-2/TRBV6-3; CDR3aa: CASSDYQGDTEAFF; CDR3nt: TGTGCCAGCAGTGATTACCAGGGGGACACTGAAGCTTTCTTT
d_gene: -; abundance: many; j_gene: TRBJ2-2; v_gene: TRBV7-2; CDR3aa: CASSLRTGELFF; CDR3nt: TGTGCCAGCAGCTTACGGACCGGGGAGCTGTTTTTT
d_gene: TRBD1; abundance: few; j_gene: TRBJ1-1; v_gene: TRBV19; CDR3aa: CATTRDRGTEAFF; CDR3nt: TGTGCCACGACGCGCGACAGGGGGACTGAAGCTTTCTTT
d_gene: TRBD2; abundance: many; j_gene: TRBJ2-3; v_gene: TRBV7-8; CDR3aa: CASSLGLAASAF; CDR3nt: TGTGCCAGCAGCTTAGGGCTAGCGGCATCTGCTTTT
d_gene: -; abundance: few; j_gene: TRBJ2-3; v_gene: TRBV4-1; CDR3aa: CASSQPGPDTQYF; CDR3nt: TGCGCCAGCAGCCAACCAGGCCCAGATACGCAGTATTTT
d_gene: -; abundance: -; j_gene: TRBJ1-2; v_gene: TRBV28; CDR3aa: CASSYPWQSYGYTF; CDR3nt: TGTGCCAGCAGTTACCCGTGGCAGAGCTATGGCTACACCTTC
d_gene: -; abundance: few; j_gene: TRBJ2-2; v_gene: TRBV14; CDR3aa: CASREYTGELFF; CDR3nt: TGTGCCAGCAGGGAGTACACCGGGGAGCTGTTTTTT